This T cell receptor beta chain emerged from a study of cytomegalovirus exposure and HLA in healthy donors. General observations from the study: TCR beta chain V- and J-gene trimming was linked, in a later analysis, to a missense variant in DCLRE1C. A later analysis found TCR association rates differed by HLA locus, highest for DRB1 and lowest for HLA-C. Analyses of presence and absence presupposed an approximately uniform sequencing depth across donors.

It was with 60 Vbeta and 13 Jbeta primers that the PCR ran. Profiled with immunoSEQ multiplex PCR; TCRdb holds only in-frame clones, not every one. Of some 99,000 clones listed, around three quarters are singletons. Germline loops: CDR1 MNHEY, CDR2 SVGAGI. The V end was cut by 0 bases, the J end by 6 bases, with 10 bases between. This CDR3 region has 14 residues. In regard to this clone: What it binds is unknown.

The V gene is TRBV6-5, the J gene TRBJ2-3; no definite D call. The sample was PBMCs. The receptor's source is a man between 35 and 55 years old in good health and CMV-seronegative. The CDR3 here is CASSYSRKSDTQYF. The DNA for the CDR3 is TGTGCCAGCAGTTACTCGCGCAAGAGCGATACGCAGTATTTT.